Included here is one T cell receptor beta chain sequence, with context. As processed by the authors: Reference gene primer amplification gave estimated nucleated cell counts. The assay was immunoSEQ multiplex PCR, and TCRdb's table has in-frame clones only and misses some. V, J and clone size are those of that table, while D and trimming were read from the DNA. The top ten hold roughly 5% of the sample, which has around 85,000 clones, 87% seen once. This entry is derived from a study of blood T cell repertoires in COVID-19. In the study overall: COVID-19 samples, acute and convalescent, were from the United States, Italy and Spain. The cDNA or gDNA used as material had been derived from T cells, B-cell-depleted T cells, or PBMCs.

The V gene's germline CDR1 is SGHTA and CDR2 FQGNSA. CDR3 length equals 16 residues. The V end lost 5 bases, the J end lost 4 bases, and 18 bases lay between the germline ends. Sample: peripheral blood. This TCR derives from a man aged 55 to 69 with acute or convalescent COVID-19. The J gene is TRBJ1-3, the V gene TRBV7-2, with D maybe TRBD1 (6 bases). The CDR3 loop reads CASSTGHNTMGNTIYF. CDR3 bases: TGTGCCAGCAGCACGGGACACAACACTATGGGAAACACCATATATTTT.